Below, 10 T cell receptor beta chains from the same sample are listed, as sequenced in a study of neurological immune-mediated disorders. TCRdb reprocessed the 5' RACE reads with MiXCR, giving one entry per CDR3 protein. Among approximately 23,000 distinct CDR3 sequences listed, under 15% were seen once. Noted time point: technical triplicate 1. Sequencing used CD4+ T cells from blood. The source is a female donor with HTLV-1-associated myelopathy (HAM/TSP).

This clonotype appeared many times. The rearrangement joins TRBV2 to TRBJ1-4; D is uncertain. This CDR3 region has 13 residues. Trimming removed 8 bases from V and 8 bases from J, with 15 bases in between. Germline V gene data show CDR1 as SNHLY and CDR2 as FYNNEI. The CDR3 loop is CASSGTKREKLFF. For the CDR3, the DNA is TGTGCCAGCTCAGGAACGAAGCGAGAAAAACTGTTTTTT.

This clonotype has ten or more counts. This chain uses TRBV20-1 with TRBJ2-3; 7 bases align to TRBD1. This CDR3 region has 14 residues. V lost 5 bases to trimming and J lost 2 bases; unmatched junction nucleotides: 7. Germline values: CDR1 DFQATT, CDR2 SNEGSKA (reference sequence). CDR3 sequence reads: CSAVPGQTTDTQYF. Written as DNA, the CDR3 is TGCAGTGCTGTCCCGGGACAGACCACAGATACGCAGTATTTT.

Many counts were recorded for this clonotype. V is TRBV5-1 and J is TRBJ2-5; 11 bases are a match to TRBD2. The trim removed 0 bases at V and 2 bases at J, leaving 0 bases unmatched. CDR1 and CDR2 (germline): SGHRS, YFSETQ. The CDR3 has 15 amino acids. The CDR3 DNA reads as TGCGCCAGCAGCTTGGGACTAGCGGGACAAGAGACCCAGTACTTC. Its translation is CASSLGLAGQETQYF.

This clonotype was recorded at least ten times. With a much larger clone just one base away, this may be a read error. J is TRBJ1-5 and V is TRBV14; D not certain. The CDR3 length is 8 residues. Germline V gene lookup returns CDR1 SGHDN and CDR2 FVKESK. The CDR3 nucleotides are TGTGCCAGCACGCCCCCGCATTTT. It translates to CASTPPHF.

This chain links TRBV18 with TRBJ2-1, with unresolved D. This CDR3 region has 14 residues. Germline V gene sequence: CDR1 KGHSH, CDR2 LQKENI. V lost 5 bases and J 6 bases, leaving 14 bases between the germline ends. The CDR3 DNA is TGTGCCAGCTCATCAATGGCCGGTGGCAATGAGCAGTTCTTC. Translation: CASSSMAGGNEQFF.

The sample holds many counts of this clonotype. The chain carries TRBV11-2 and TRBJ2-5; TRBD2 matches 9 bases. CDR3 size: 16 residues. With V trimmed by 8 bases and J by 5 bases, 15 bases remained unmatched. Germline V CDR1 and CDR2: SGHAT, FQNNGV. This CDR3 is CASVRGLAGAQETQYF. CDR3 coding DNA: TGTGCCAGCGTTAGGGGGTTAGCGGGAGCACAGGAGACCCAGTACTTC.

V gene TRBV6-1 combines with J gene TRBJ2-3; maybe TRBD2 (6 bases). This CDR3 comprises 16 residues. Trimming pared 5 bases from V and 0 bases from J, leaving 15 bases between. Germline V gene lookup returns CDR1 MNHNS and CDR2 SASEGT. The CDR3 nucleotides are TGTGCCAGCAGTACTAATCCCGGGACTAGCACAGATACGCAGTATTTT. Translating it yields CASSTNPGTSTDTQYF.

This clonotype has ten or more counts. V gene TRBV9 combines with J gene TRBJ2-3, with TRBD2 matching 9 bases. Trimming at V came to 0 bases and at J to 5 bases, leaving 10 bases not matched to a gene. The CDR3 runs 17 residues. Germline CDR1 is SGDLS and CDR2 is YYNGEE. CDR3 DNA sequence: TGTGCCAGCAGCGTAGAGGGCGCGGGAGGGCCGGGAGATACGCAGTATTTT. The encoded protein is CASSVEGAGGPGDTQYF.

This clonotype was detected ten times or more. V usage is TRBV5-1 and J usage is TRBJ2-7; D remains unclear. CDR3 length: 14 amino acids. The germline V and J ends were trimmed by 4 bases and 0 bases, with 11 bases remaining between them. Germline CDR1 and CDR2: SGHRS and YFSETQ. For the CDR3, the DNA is TGCGCCAGCAGCACGACGCCGGACTCCTACGAGCAGTACTTC. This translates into CASSTTPDSYEQYF.

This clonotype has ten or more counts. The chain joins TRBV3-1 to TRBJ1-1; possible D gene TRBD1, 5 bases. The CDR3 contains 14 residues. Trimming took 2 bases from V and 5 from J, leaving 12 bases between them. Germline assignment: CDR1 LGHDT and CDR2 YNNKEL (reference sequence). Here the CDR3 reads CASSQSGGGTEAFF. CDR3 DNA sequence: TGTGCCAGCAGCCAAAGCGGGGGAGGAACTGAAGCTTTCTTT.